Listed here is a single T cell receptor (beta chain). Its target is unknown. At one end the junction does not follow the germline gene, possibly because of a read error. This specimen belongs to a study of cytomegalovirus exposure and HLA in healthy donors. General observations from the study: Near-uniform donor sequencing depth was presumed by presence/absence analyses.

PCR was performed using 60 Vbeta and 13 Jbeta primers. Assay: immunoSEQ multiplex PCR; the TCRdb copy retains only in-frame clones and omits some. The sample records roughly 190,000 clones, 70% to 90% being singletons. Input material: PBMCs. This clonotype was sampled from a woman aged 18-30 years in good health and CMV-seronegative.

The CDR3 reads CSSSLRGLQETQYF. The CDR3 DNA sequence: TGTTCCAGCAGCTTAAGGGGTCTCCAAGAGACCCAGTACTTC. The chain joins TRBV7-9 to TRBJ2-5; D possibly corresponds to TRBD1 (5 bases). The germline gives CDR1 SEHNR, CDR2 FQNEAQ (reference sequence). The CDR3 is made up of 14 amino acids.